This record covers a single TCR beta chain. Clones were read by immunoSEQ multiplex PCR, and TCRdb kept only the in-frame ones, dropping some. Here the sample spans roughly 93,000 clones, around 92% being singletons. V was cut by 8 bases and J by 6 bases, with 10 bases left in between. This CDR3 contains 11 residues. Germline V lookup: CDR1 MNHEY, CDR2 SMNVEV (reference sequence). This record comes from a study of T cell changes during pregnancy in multiple sclerosis. The TCR comes from a female donor in good health, enrolled as a control in a pregnancy study. The chain is built from TRBV27 and TRBJ1-1; the D is unclear. Specimen: peripheral blood, collected after pregnancy. The CDR3 DNA reads as TGTGCCAGCGAGAGCGGGGCTGAAGCTTTCTTT. Amino acids: CASESGAEAFF.